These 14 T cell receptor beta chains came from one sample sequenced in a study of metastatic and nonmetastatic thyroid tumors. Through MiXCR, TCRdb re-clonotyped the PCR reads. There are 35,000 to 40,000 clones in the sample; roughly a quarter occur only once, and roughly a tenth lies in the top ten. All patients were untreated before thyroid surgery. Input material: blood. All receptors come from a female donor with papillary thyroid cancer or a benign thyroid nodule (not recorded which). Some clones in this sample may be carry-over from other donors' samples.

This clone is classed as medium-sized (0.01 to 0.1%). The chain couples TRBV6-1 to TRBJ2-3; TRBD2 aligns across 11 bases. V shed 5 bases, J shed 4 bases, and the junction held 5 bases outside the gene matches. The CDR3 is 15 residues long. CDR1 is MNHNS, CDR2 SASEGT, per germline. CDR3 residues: CASSTSGSYPDTQYF. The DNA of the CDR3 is TGTGCCAGCAGTACTAGCGGGAGTTACCCAGATACGCAGTATTTT.

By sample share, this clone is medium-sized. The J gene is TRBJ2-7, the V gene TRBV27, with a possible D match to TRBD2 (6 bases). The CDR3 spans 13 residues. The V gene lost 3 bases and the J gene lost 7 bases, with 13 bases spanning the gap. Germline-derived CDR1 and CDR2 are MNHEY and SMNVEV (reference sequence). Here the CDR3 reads CASSFGRRGEQYF. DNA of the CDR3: TGTGCCAGCAGTTTCGGGAGAAGAGGGGAGCAGTACTTC.

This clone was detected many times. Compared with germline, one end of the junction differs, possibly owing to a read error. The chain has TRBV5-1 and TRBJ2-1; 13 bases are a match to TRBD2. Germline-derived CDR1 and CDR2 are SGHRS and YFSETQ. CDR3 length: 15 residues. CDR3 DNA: TGCGCCAGCGGACTAGCGGGAGCGTCCTACAATGAGCAGCTCTTC. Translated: CASGLAGASYNEQLF.

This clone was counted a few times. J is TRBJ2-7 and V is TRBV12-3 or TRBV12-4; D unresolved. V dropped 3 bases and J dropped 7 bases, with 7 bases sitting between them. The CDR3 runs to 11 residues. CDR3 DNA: TGTGCCAGCAGTTTTTTGGGTGAGCAGTACTTC. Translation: CASSFLGEQYF.

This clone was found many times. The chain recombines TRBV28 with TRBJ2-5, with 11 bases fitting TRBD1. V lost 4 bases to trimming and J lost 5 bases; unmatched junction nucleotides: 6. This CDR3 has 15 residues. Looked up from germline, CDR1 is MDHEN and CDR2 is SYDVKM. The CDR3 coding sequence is TGTGCCAGCAGTTGGACAGGGGGCGGTTCCGAGACCCAGTACTTC. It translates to CASSWTGGGSETQYF.

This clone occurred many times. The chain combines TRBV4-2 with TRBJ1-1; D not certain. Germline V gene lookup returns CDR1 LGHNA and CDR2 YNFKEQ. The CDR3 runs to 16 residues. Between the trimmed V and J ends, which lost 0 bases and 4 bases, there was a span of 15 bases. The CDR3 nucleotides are TGTGCCAGCAGCCAAGAGGAAACAGTTCATGGCACTGAAGCTTTCTTT. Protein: CASSQEETVHGTEAFF.

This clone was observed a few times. The CDR3: CATSGSHSNQQETQYF. CDR3 nucleotide sequence: TGTGCCACCAGCGGCAGTCACAGTAACCAACAAGAGACCCAGTACTTC. The rearrangement uses TRBV15 and TRBJ2-5, with D unresolved. The CDR3 covers 16 residues. Germline-derived CDR1 and CDR2 are LNHNV and YYDKDF (reference sequence). V lost 5 bases and J 2 bases, leaving 18 bases between the germline ends.

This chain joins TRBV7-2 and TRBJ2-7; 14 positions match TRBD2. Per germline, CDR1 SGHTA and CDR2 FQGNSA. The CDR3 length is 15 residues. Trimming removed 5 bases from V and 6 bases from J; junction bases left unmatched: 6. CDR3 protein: CASSRTGTSGSEQYF. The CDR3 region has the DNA TGTGCCAGCAGCCGGACCGGGACTAGCGGGAGCGAGCAGTACTTC. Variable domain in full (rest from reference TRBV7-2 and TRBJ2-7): GAGVSQSPSNKVTEKGKDVELRCDPISGHTALYWYRQSLGQGLEFLIYFQGNSAPDKSGLPSDRFSAERTGGSVSTLTIQRTQQEDSAVYLCASSRTGTSGSEQYFGPGTRLTVT.

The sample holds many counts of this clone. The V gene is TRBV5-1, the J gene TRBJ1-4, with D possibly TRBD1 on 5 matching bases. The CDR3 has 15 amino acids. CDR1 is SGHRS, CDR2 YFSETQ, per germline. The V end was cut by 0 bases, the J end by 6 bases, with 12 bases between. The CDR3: CASSLAGTVYEKLFF. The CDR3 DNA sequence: TGCGCCAGCAGCTTGGCTGGGACCGTTTATGAAAAACTGTTTTTT.

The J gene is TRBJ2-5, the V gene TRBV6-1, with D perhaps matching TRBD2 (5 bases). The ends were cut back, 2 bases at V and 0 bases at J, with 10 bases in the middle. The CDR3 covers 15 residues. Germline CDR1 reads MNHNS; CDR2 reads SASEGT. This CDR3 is CASSESSGDQETQYF. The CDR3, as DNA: TGTGCCAGCAGTGAATCATCCGGGGACCAAGAGACCCAGTACTTC.

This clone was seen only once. CDR3 sequence (DNA): TGCAGTGCTAGAGGTCTACCCGGGACTAGCGGGAGCGCGGCCGAGCAGTACTTC. It specifies CSARGLPGTSGSAAEQYF. The gene calls are TRBV20-1 and TRBJ2-7, with 14 positions matching TRBD2. V shed 1 base and J 6 bases; nucleotides not matched to a gene: 14. This CDR3 has 18 amino acids. Germline-derived CDR1 and CDR2 are DFQATT and SNEGSKA (reference sequence).

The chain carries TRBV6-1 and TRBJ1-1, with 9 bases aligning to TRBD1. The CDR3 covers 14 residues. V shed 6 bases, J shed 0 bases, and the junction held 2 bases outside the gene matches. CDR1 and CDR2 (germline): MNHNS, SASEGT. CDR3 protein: CASRTGGLNTEAFF. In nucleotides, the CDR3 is TGTGCCAGCAGGACAGGGGGATTGAACACTGAAGCTTTCTTT.

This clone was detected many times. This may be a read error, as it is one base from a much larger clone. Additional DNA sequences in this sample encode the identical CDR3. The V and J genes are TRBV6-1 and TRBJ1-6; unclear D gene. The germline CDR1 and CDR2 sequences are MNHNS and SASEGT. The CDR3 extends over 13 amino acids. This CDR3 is CASSAARNSPLHF. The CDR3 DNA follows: TGCGCCAGCAGTGCCGCCAGAAATTCACCCCTCCACTTT.

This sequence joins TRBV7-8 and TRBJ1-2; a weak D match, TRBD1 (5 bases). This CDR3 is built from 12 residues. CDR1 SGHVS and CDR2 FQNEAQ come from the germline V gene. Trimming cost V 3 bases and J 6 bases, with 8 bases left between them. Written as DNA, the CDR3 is TGTGCCAGCAGCTTCGAAGGGGATGGCTACACCTTC. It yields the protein CASSFEGDGYTF.